These T cell receptor beta chains were read from a single sample in a study of technical replicates of blood from several donors. Sequenced by immunoSEQ multiplex PCR; TCRdb stores in-frame clones only, minus some. The data show about 61,000 clones, around 97% seen once. Specimen: T cells isolated from PBMCs. These receptors originate from a human donor in good health. CDR3s include the opening cysteine and the closing phenylalanine or tryptophan. D genes are given only for firm matches. Rows give clone size only sometimes, using once, few, many, or a class for an expanded clone.

d_call j_call v_call clone_size cdr3_length cdr3_aa cdr3_nt
TRBD2 TRBJ2-3 TRBV27 - 16 CASSWGTSGITDTQYF TGTGCCAGCAGTTGGGGGACTAGCGGGATCACAGATACGCAGTATTTT
- TRBJ1-5 TRBV2 - 14 CASSGERGRGPQHF TGTGCCAGCAGTGGGGAGCGGGGCCGCGGGCCCCAGCATTTT
- TRBJ1-3 TRBV10-3 - 14 CASSTGTHAITIYF TGTGCCAGCAGCACCGGGACTCATGCAATCACCATATATTTT
TRBD2 TRBJ2-1 TRBV4-2 once 15 CASSQVMAGAAEQFF TGTGCCAGCAGCCAAGTAATGGCGGGAGCTGCTGAGCAGTTCTTC
- TRBJ1-5 TRBV30 - 13 CAWSLTGNQPQHF TGTGCCTGGAGTTTGACGGGAAATCAGCCCCAGCATTTT
- TRBJ2-1 TRBV6-4 - 14 CASSVAGSSDEQFF TGTGCCAGCAGTGTGGCAGGTTCCTCCGATGAGCAGTTCTTC
- TRBJ1-2 TRBV6-5 once 13 CASTPQINYGYTF TGTGCCAGCACTCCACAGATTAACTATGGCTACACCTTC
TRBD1 TRBJ1-4 TRBV5-1 - 15 CASSSGTGDNEKLFF TGCGCCAGCAGCTCCGGGACAGGGGATAATGAAAAACTGTTTTTT
TRBD2 TRBJ2-1 TRBV6-1 - 15 CASSGGLAPSNEQFF TGTGCCAGCAGTGGGGGACTAGCCCCCTCCAATGAGCAGTTCTTC
TRBD1 TRBJ2-5 TRBV7-9 - 16 CASSLEGDRGRETQYF TGTGCCAGCAGCTTAGAAGGGGACAGGGGGCGCGAGACCCAGTACTTC
- TRBJ2-1 TRBV15 - 15 CATSTRQGYYNEQFF TGTGCCACCAGTACTCGGCAGGGGTACTACAATGAGCAGTTCTTC
TRBD2 TRBJ2-7 TRBV5-8 few 15 CASNLGLAGGEQQYF TGTGCCAGCAACCTAGGACTAGCGGGAGGGGAGCAGCAGTACTTC
- TRBJ2-3 TRBV15 - 16 CATSRDRGDKGNTQYF TGTGCCACCAGCAGAGATCGTGGGGACAAGGGAAACACGCAGTATTTT
TRBD1 TRBJ2-1 TRBV7-6 - 15 CASSLGQGDLNEQFF TGTGCCAGCAGCTTGGGCCAGGGGGATTTGAATGAGCAGTTCTTC